These 10 T cell receptor beta chains were sequenced from one sample in a study of blood T cell repertoires in COVID-19. Assay: immunoSEQ multiplex PCR; the TCRdb copy retains only in-frame clones and omits some. The sample lists some 240,000 clones, around 90% occurring once. Material: peripheral blood. These receptors all come from a man between 60 and 70 years old who had recovered from COVID-19.

The chain couples TRBV10-3 to TRBJ2-6, with D unresolved. CDR3 length: 14 amino acids. The germline V gene has CDR1 ENHRY and CDR2 SYGVKD. The ends were cut back, 8 bases at V and 3 bases at J, with 11 bases in the middle. CDR3 bases: TGTGCCATCCCCCTAGTGCATGGGGCCAACGTCCTGACTTTC. It encodes CAIPLVHGANVLTF.

The chain uses TRBV11-2 and TRBJ2-2, with D perhaps matching TRBD1 (6 bases). The CDR3 spans 16 residues. In germline, CDR1 is SGHAT, CDR2 FQNNGV. V was trimmed by 6 bases and J by 8 bases, leaving 22 bases between them. In nucleotides, the CDR3 is TGTGCCAGCAGAAAACTCACAGGGAAGGAGGCAGGGGAGCTGTTTTTT. This translates into CASRKLTGKEAGELFF.

This sequence joins TRBV19 and TRBJ2-3; 11 positions match TRBD2. Trimming at V came to 4 bases and at J to 5 bases, leaving 5 bases not matched to a gene. Germline V gene lookup returns CDR1 LNHDA and CDR2 SQIVND (reference sequence). There are 15 residues in the CDR3. As DNA, the CDR3 is TGTGCCAGTAGTAGGACTAGCGGGCCCCAAGATACGCAGTATTTT. Its protein is CASSRTSGPQDTQYF. The full variable domain, its missing parts supplied by reference TRBV19 and TRBJ2-3, is DGGITQSPKYLFRKEGQNVTLSCEQNLNHDAMYWYRQDPGQGLRLIYYSQIVNDFQKGDIAEGYSVSREKKESFPLTVTSAQKNPTAFYLCASSRTSGPQDTQYFGPGTRLTVL.

The CDR3 sequence: CASSVGFNRRETQYF. In DNA form, the CDR3 reads TGTGCCAGCAGCGTCGGGTTCAACAGGCGTGAGACCCAGTACTTC. The rearrangement uses TRBV9 and TRBJ2-5; possible D gene TRBD1, 5 bases. The CDR3 is made up of 15 amino acids. V was shortened by 2 bases and J by 5 bases, with 16 bases between the two germline ends. The germline CDR1 and CDR2 sequences are SGDLS and YYNGEE.

The V call is TRBV11-1, the J call TRBJ2-1, with TRBD1 identical over 9 bases. Germline-derived CDR1 and CDR2 are SGHAT and FQDESV (reference sequence). This CDR3 is 19 amino acids long. V lost 0 bases to trimming and J lost 2 bases; unmatched junction nucleotides: 11. As DNA, the CDR3 is TGTGCCAGCAGCTTAGCCAGGCACCTACAGGGGGCCACCTACAATGAGCAGTTCTTC. It specifies CASSLARHLQGATYNEQFF.

This rearrangement joins TRBV3-1 (or the pseudogene TRBV3-2) to TRBJ2-3, with 7 bases lining up with TRBD2. With 1 base clipped from V and 4 bases from J, the junction kept 2 bases outside the gene matches. There are 14 residues in the CDR3. Germline CDR1 LGHDT, CDR2 YNNKEL (reference sequence). The CDR3: CASSQGEGADTQYF. In DNA, the CDR3 is TGTGCCAGCAGCCAAGGGGAGGGCGCAGATACGCAGTATTTT.

This chain links TRBV5-8 with TRBJ2-3; D unresolved. Germline values: CDR1 SGHTS, CDR2 YDEGEE. The CDR3 has 16 amino acids. Trimming removed 2 bases at V and 0 bases at J, with 13 bases between. The CDR3 nucleotides are TGTGCCAGCAGCTTAGAGTCTGGAGCTAGCACAGATACGCAGTATTTT. Translation gives CASSLESGASTDTQYF.

This sequence joins TRBV18 and TRBJ2-3; 11 nucleotides agree with TRBD1. V was clipped by 3 bases and J by 4 bases; unmatched bases: 6. In germline, CDR1 is KGHSH, CDR2 LQKENI. This CDR3 spans 16 amino acids. This CDR3 reads CASSPMDRGRSDTQYF. CDR3 sequence (DNA): TGTGCCAGCTCACCTATGGACAGGGGGCGTTCAGATACGCAGTATTTT.

J is TRBJ2-3 and V is TRBV2, with 13 bases aligning to TRBD2. Trimming cost V 6 bases and J 1 base; bases outside gene matches: 4. This CDR3 spans 16 amino acids. Germline CDR1 reads SNHLY; CDR2 reads FYNNEI. CDR3 sequence (DNA): TGTGCCAGCAGCCCTGGACTAGCGGGGGGCACAGATACGCAGTATTTT. Its protein is CASSPGLAGGTDTQYF.

The gene calls are TRBV2 and TRBJ1-5; 9 nucleotides agree with TRBD1. The CDR3 spans 14 residues. From germline, CDR1 is SNHLY and CDR2 FYNNEI. V dropped 5 bases and J dropped 4; count of bases not matched to a gene: 3. CDR3 amino acids: CASSRGQGNQPQHF. The CDR3 nucleotides read TGTGCCAGCAGTCGGGGACAGGGTAATCAGCCCCAGCATTTT.